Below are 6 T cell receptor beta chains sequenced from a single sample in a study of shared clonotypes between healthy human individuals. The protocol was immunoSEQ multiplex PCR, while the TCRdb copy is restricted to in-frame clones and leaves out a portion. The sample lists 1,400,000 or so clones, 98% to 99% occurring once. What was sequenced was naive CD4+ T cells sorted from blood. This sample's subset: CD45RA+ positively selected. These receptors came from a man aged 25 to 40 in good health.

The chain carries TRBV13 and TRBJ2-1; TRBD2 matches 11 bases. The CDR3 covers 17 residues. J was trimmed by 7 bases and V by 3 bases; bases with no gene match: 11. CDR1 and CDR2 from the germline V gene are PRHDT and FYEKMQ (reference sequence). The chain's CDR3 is CASSFRSPGLAVNEQFF. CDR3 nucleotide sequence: TGTGCCAGCAGCTTTAGATCACCGGGACTAGCGGTTAATGAGCAGTTCTTC.

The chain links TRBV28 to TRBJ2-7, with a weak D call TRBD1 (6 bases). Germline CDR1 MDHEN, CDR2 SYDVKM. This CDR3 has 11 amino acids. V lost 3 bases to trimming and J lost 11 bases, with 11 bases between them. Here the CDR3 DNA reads TGTGCCAGCAGTTTGGCAGGGGTCGAGTACTTC. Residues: CASSLAGVEYF.

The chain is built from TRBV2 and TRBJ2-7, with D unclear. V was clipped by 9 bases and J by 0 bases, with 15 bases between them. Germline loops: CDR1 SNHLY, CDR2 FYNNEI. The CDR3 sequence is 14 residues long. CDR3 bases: TGTGCCAGTACCTACTTATTTGACTCCTACGAGCAGTACTTC. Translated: CASTYLFDSYEQYF. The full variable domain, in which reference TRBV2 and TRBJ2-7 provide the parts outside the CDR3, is EPEVTQTPSHQVTQMGQEVILRCVPISNHLYFYWYRQILGQKVEFLVSFYNNEISEKSEIFDDQFSVERPDGSNFTLKIRSTKLEDSAMYFCASTYLFDSYEQYFGPGTRLTVT.

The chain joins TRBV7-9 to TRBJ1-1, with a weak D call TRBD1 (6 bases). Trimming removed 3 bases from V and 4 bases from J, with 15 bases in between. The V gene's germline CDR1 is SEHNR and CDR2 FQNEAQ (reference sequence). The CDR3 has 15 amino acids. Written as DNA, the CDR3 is TGTGCCAGCAGCTTCCACAGGGATCGGGTCACTGAAGCTTTCTTT. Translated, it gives CASSFHRDRVTEAFF. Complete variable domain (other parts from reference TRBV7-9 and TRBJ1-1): DTGVSQNPRHKITKRGQNVTFRCDPISEHNRLYWYRQTLGQGPEFLTYFQNEAQLEKSRLLSDRFSAERPKGSFSTLEIQRTEQGDSAMYLCASSFHRDRVTEAFFGQGTRLTVV.

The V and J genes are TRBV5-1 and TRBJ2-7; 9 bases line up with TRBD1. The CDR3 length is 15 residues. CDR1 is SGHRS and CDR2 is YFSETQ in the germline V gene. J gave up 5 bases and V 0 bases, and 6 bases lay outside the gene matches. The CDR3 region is CASSLDGTGYNEQYF. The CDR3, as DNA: TGCGCCAGCAGCTTGGATGGGACAGGGTACAACGAGCAGTACTTC.

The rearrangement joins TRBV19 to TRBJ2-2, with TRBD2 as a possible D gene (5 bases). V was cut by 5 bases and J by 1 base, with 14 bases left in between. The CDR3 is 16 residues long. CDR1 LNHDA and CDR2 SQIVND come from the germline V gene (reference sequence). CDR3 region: CASSPRGRRNTGELFF. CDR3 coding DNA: TGTGCCAGTAGTCCACGCGGGCGCCGGAACACCGGGGAGCTGTTTTTT.